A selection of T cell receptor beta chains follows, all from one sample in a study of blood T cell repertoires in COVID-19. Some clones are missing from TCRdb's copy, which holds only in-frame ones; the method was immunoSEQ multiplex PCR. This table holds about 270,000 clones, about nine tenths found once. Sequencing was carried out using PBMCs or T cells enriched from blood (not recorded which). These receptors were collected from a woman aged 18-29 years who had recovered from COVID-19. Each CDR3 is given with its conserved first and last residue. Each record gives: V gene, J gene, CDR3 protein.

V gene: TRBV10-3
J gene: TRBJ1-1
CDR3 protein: CAISVWGGQGEENTEAFF

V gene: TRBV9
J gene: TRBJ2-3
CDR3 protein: CASSVEGGGSTDTQYF

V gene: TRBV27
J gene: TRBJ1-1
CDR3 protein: CASSPPDRGHKNTEAFF

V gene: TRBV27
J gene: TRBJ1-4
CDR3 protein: CASSFSGRKLFF

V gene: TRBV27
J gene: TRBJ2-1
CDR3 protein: CASSLSKLAPYVYNEQFF

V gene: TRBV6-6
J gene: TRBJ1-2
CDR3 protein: CASSYSTQGFGYTF

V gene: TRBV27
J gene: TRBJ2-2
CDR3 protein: CASTGGGPHTGELFF

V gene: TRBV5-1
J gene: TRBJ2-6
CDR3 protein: CASSLGQAISGANVLTF

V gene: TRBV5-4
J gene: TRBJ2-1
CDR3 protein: CASSLLLLAAKKYNEQFF

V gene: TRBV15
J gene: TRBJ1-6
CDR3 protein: CATEGFMGGSPLHF

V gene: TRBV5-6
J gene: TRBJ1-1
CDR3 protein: CASSLGQGAKAEAFF

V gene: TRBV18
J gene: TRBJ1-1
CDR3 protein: CASSPRGDDEAFF

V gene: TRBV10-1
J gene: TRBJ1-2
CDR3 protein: CASRPGQENYGYTF

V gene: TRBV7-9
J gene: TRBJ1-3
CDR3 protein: CASSPQGYTIYF

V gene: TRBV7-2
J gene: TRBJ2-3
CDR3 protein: CASSFPSGTDTQYF

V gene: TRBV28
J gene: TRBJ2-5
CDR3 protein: CASSFGLARRETQYF

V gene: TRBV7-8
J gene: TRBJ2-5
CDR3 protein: CASSLALSNGGQGYQETQYF

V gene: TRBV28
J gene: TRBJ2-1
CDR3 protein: CASSLFPGTAYYNEQFF

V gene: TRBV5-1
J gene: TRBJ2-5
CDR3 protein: CASSSVELTSGSLETQYF

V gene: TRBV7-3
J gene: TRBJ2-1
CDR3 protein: CASSLRLAGGDEQFF

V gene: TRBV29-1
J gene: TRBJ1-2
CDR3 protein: CSVDFRGNGYTF

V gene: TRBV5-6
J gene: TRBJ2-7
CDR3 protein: CASSTGLAGKAQYF

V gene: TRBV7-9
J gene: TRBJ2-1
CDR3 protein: CASRLVIGDEQFF

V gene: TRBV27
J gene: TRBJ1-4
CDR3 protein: CASSLFGPGQEKLFF

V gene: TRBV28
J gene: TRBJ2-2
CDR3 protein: CASSPPGTALNTGELFF

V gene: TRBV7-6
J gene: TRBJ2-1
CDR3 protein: CASSSELAGGFFNEQFF

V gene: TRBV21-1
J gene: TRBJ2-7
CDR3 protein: CASSKDPVGGVYEQYF

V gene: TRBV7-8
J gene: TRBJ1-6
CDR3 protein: CASSLVRVFWDRGDSPLHF

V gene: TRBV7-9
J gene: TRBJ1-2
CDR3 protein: CASSLGGGGYTF

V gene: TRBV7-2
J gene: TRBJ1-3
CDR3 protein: CASSSSRAGNTIYF

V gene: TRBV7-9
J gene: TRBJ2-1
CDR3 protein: CASSERDRINEQFF

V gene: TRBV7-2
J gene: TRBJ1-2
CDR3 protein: CASSPTTGANYGYTF

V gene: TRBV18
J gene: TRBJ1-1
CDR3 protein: CASSPQRSSHEAFF

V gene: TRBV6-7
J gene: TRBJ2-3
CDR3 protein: CASSYPGSSTDTQYF

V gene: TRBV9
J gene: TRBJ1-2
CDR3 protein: CASSPLTF

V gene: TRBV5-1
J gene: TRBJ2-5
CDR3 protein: CASSQTPGLRETQYF

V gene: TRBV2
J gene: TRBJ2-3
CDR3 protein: CASSQGITTDTQYF

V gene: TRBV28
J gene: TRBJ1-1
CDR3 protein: CASSLLGGLFVPNEAFF

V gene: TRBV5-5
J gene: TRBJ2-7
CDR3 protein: CASSYSGEQYF

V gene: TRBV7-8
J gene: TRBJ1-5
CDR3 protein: CASSSYSNQPQHF

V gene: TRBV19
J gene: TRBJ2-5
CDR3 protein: CASSIMAGTETQYF

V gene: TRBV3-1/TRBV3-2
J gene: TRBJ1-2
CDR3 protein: CASSQAGEGYTF

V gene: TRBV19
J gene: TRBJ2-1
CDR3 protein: CASSISGHTYNEQFF

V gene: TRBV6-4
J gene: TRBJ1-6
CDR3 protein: CASSIDRGDNSPLHF

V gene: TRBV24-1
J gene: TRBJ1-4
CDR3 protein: CATSDGYRGVNEKLFF